This TCR beta chain was captured by sequencing in a study of shared clonotypes between healthy human individuals (dated by TCRdb to the early 2020s). Notes on the research overall: The cohort included a few men and two women between 18 and 49 years of age. Per donor, three plates each were used for CD4 naive and CD4 memory, two for CD8 naive, and one for CD8 memory. Libraries were prepared and TCR repertoires were sequenced by different laboratories using diverse techniques, in order to increase sequencing depth and limit assay-specific biases. To estimate repertoire size and how much clonotype sharing occurs between individuals, the study deeply sequenced the blood TCR repertoires of about five healthy adults. Between about 0.85 and 10 billion PBMCs per donor were obtained by leukapheresis.

Healthy HIV-negative adults with no recently reported acute infections or vaccinations were included as donors. Every donor was a Caucasian adult residing in Nashville, Tennessee, USA. Magnetic negative selection was used to enrich CD4+ T cells, after which naive cells were positively selected on CD45RA and the negative fraction became the memory subset. Blood was collected by leukapheresis, and PBMCs were isolated by Ficoll-Histopaque density gradient centrifugation and then cryopreserved in liquid nitrogen vapor phase. Analytical flow cytometry was used to check the purity and quantity of each magnetically sorted T cell population. Each sorted fraction had its genomic DNA isolated and then quantified by UV absorbance on a Nanodrop 2000c. On the study overall, not on this receptor specifically: Estimated clonotype richness was generally larger for naive than for memory subsets. The genetic and exposure-history diversity represented was limited by the small number of donors. About 4.5% of naive CD4, roughly 3.6% of naive CD8, approximately 2% of memory CD4, and roughly 0.4% of memory CD8 clonotypes were shared across a few donors. Incomplete sequencing was indicated by rarefaction of sorted-subset datasets, despite the large sequencing depth. Compared with non-shared clonotypes, the clonotypes found in all four sorted-subset donors had higher generation probabilities. Sampling was restricted to blood, and TCR repertoires in tissues likely differ from the TCR repertoires found in blood. Pairwise subsampling led to the expectation that sequencing depth would affect the degree of clonotype sharing among donors.

Regarding this clone: Its antigen remains undetermined. Per-base qualities were not stored, and no clone one base away is much larger.

Reading the germline V gene gives CDR1 SGHRS and CDR2 YFSETQ. CDR3 length: 14 amino acids, cysteine to phenylalanine. The sequence is cut down to CDR3 DNA, 42 bases in frame from base 1. V is trimmed back by 4 bases and J by 4 bases, and the junction contains 3 bases that no gene match accounts for. Using the deep immunoSEQ assay, TCR CDR3 regions were amplified from genomic DNA by multiplex PCR. Extracted genomic DNA from each cell subset was spread evenly across all wells of several immunoSEQ 96-well plates, with each plate serving as a replicate. For sorted subsets, around 0.2 ug genomic DNA, equal to 30,000 or so T cell genomes, was loaded into each replicate PCR. The purified libraries were quantified using a Qubit 3.0 fluorometer, sized with a Bioanalyzer 2100, and then quantified again using the KAPA Library Quantification kit. A separate single-read 150-cycle Illumina NextSeq 550 flow cell was used to sequence each immunoSEQ 96-well plate. The original pipeline was this. Because only junctional sequences without quality scores were contained in the immunoSEQ output, filtering matching that applied to full-length reads could not be performed. Sequences were annotated with PyIR, a Python wrapper for IgBLAST v1.9, using IMGT germline references to assign V/J genes and CDR3. Reads were removed for weak V/J assignments (E-value above 1e-6), missing CDR3, stop codons, out-of-frame junctions, or ambiguous translated residues. V3J clonotypes were defined as sequences sharing an identical inferred V gene, J gene, and CDR3 amino acid sequence. Percentage overlap between repertoires was computed as shared unique clonotypes divided by the size of the smaller repertoire. Richness of each repertoire was evaluated using RTK rarefaction, the Chao1 estimator, and Recon v2.1 estimates of unobserved clonotypes. Generation probabilities for all TCRbeta clonotypes obtained by the gDNA method from four donors were computed using OLGA. TCRdb retrieved this table from immuneACCESS and kept in-frame rearrangements only. Not all clones are present; in checked studies, unresolved V genes account for under half, and no reason is known for the remainder. V and J calls and clone size come straight from that table; D and trimming were deduced from the DNA. Across this sample there are roughly 1.5 million clones, with under 99% seen only once. Jointly, the top ten make up roughly 0.45% of the sample.

The chain couples TRBV5-1 to TRBJ2-3; 10 junctional bases match TRBD2. This TCR was sampled from a man under 40 in good health. Sequenced material: naive CD4+ T cells sorted from blood. What the cell subset or site label conveys for this sample: CD45RA+ positively selected. The CDR3 amino acid sequence is: CASSGLAGADTQYF. The nucleotide sequence reads TGCGCCAGCAGCGGCCTAGCGGGAGCAGATACGCAGTATTTT. The reference TRBV5-1 and TRBJ2-3 proteins fill in what lies around the CDR3, so the full variable domain reads KAGVTQTPRYLIKTRGQQVTLSCSPISGHRSVSWYQQTPGQGLQFLFEYFSETQRNKGNFPGRFSGRQFSNSRSEMNVSTLELGDSALYLCASSGLAGADTQYFGPGTRLTVL.